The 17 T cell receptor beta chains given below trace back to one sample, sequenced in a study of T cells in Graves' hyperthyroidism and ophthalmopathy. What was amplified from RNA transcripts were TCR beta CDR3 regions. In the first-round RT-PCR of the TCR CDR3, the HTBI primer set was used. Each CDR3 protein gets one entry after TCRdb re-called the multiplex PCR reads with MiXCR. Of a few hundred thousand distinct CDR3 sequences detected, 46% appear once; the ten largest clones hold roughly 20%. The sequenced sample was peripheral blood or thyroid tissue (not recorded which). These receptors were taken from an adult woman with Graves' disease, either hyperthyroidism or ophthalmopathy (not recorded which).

In nucleotides, the CDR3 is TGTGCCATCAGTCGGTCGACCGGCGAGAACACTGAAGCTTTCTTT. This translates into CAISRSTGENTEAFF. The chain carries TRBV10-3 and TRBJ1-1; no firm D call. The V end was cut by 5 bases, the J end by 1 base, with 14 bases between. The length of the CDR3 is 15 residues. Germline CDR1 reads ENHRY; CDR2 reads SYGVKD.

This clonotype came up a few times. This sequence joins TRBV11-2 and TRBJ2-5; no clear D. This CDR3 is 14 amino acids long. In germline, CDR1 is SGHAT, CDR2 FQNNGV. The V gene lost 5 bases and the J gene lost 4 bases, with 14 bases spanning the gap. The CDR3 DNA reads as TGTGCCAGCAGCCCCACTCGAAGTGGAGAGACCCAGTACTTC. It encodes CASSPTRSGETQYF.

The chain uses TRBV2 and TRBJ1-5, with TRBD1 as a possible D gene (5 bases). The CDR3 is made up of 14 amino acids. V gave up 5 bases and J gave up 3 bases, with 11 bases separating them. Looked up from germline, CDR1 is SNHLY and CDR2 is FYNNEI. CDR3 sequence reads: CASSSRGDNQPQHF. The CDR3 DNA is TGTGCCAGCAGTTCAAGGGGAGACAATCAGCCCCAGCATTTT.

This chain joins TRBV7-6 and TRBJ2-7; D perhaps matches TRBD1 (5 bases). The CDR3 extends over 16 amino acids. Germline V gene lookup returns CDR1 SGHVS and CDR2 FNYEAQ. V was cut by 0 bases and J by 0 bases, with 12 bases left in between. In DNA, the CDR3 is TGTGCCAGCAGCTTAGCGCAGGGTCAAAACTCCTACGAGCAGTACTTC. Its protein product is CASSLAQGQNSYEQYF.

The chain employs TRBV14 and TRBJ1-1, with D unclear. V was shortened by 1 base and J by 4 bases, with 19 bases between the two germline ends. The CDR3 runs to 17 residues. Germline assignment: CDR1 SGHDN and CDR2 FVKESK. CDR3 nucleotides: TGTGCCAGCAGCCAAGCGATAGGGTCTCCCTCTGGCACTGAAGCTTTCTTT. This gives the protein CASSQAIGSPSGTEAFF.

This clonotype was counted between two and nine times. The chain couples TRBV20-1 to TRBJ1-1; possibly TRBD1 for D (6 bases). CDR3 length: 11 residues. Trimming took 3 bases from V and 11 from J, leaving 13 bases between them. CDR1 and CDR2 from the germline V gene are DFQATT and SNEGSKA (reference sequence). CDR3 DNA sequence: TGCAGTGCTAGTCTTACAGGGTACGCTTTCTTT. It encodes CSASLTGYAFF.

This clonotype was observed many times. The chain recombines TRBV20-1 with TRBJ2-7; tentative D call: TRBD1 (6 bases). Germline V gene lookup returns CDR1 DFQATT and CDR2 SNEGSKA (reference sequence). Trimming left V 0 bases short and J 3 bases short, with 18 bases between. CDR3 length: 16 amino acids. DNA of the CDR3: TGCAGTGCTAGAGATTCCCCGAACAGGGTCGGCTACGAGCAGTACTTC. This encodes CSARDSPNRVGYEQYF.

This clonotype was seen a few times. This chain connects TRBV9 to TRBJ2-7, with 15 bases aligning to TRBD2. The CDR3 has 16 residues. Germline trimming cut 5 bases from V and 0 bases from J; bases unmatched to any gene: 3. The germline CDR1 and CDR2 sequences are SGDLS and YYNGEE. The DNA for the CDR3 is TGTGCCAGCAGTCAGGGACTAGCGGGAGGCTCCTACGAGCAGTACTTC. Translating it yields CASSQGLAGGSYEQYF. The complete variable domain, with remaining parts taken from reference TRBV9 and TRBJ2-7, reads DSGVTQTPKHLITATGQRVTLRCSPRSGDLSVYWYQQSLDQGLQFLIQYYNGEERAKGNILERFSAQQFPDLHSELNLSSLELGDSALYFCASSQGLAGGSYEQYFGPGTRLTVT.

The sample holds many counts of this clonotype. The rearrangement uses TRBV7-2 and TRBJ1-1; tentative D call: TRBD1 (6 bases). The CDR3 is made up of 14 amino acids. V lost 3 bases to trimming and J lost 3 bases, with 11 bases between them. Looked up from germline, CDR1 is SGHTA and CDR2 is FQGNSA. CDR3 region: CASSFRSGDTEAFF. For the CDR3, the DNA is TGTGCCAGCAGCTTTAGGTCAGGGGACACTGAAGCTTTCTTT.

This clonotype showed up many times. CDR3 in amino acids: CASSIGGLKPQHF. For the CDR3, the DNA is TGTGCCAGTAGTATTGGGGGATTGAAGCCCCAGCATTTT. The chain has TRBV19 and TRBJ1-5; tentative D call: TRBD1 (5 bases). V was pared by 3 bases and J by 8 bases, with 11 bases between. CDR1 is LNHDA, CDR2 SQIVND, per germline (reference sequence). The CDR3 loop spans 13 amino acids.

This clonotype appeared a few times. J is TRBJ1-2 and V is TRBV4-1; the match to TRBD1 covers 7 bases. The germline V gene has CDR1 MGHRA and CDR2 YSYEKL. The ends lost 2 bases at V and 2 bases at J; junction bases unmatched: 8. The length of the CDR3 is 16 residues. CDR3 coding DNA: TGCGCCAGCAGCCAATCCTCCGGGACAGCCAACTATGGCTACACCTTC. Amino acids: CASSQSSGTANYGYTF.

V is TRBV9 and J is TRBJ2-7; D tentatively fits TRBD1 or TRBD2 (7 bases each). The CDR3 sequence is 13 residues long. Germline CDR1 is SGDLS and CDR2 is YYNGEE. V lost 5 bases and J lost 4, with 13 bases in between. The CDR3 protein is CASSAGDRYEQYF. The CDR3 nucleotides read TGTGCCAGCAGTGCGGGGGACAGATACGAGCAGTACTTC. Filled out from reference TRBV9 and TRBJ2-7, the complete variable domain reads DSGVTQTPKHLITATGQRVTLRCSPRSGDLSVYWYQQSLDQGLQFLIQYYNGEERAKGNILERFSAQQFPDLHSELNLSSLELGDSALYFCASSAGDRYEQYFGPGTRLTVT.

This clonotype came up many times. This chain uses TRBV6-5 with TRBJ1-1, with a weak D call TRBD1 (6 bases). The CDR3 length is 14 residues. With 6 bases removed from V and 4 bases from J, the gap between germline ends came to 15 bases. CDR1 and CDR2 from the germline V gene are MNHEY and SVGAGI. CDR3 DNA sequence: TGTGCCAGCAGAAAACCAGGGGAGTCCACTGAAGCTTTCTTT. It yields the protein CASRKPGESTEAFF.

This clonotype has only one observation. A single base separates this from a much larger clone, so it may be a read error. CDR3 in amino acids: CASSYIGGLGANVLTF. CDR3 nucleotide sequence: TGTGCCAGCAGTTACATAGGGGGCTTAGGAGCCAACGTCCTGACTTTC. This chain joins TRBV6-5 and TRBJ2-6; 7 nucleotides align to TRBD1. After removal of 2 bases from V and 7 bases from J, the junction contained 8 bases not matched to a gene. The CDR3 contains 16 residues. Germline V gene lookup returns CDR1 MNHEY and CDR2 SVGAGI.

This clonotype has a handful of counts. The CDR3 loop reads CSASSLASGFHEQYF. The DNA for the CDR3 is TGCAGTGCCAGCAGCTTAGCGTCGGGGTTCCACGAGCAGTACTTC. The J gene is TRBJ2-7, the V gene TRBV20-1; a possible D gene is TRBD2 (5 bases). Deletions cut 6 bases from V and 5 bases from J, with 23 bases between. This CDR3 spans 15 amino acids. Germline V CDR1 and CDR2: DFQATT, SNEGSKA (reference sequence).

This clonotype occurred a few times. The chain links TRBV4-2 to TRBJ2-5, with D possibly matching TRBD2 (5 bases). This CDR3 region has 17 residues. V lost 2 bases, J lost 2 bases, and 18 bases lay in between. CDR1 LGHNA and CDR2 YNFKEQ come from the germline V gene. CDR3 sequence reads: CASSQRSPPGWQETQYF. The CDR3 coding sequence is TGTGCCAGCAGCCAAAGATCCCCCCCGGGGTGGCAAGAGACCCAGTACTTC.

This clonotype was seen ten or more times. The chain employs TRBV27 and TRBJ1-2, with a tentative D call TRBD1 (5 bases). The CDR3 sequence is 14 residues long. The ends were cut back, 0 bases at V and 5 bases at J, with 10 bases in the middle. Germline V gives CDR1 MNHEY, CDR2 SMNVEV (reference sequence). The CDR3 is CASSLSRQGYGYTF. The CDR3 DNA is TGTGCCAGCAGTTTATCGCGTCAGGGTTATGGCTACACCTTC.